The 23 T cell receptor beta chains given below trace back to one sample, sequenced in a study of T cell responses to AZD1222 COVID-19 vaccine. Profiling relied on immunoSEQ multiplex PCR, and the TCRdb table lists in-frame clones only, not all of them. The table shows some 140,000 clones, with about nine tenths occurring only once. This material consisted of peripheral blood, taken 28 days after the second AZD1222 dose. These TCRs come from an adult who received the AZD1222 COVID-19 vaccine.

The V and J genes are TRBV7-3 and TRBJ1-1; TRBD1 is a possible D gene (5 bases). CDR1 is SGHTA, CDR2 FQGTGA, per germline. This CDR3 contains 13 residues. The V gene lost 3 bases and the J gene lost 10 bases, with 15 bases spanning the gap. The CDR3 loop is CASSFGGSAGAFF. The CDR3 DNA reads TGTGCCAGCAGCTTCGGGGGAAGCGCTGGAGCTTTCTTT.

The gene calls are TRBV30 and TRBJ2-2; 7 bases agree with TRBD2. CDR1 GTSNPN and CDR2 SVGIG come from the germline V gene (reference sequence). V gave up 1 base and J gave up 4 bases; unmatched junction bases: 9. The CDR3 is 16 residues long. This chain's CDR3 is CAWSGDYPSPTGELFF. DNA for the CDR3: TGTGCCTGGAGTGGGGACTACCCAAGTCCCACCGGGGAGCTGTTTTTT.

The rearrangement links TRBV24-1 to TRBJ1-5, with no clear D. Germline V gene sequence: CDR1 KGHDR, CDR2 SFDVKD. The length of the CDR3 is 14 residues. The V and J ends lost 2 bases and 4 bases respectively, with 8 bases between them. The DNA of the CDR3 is TGTGCCACCAGTGATTCGCGGCGTAATCAGCCCCAGCATTTT. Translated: CATSDSRRNQPQHF.

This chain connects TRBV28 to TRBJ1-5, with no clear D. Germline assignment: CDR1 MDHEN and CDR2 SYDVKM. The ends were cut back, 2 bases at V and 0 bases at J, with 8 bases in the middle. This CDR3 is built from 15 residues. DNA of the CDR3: TGTGCCAGCAGTTTAAGCCAACATAGCAATCAGCCCCAGCATTTT. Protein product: CASSLSQHSNQPQHF.

CDR3 sequence (DNA): TGTGCCAGCAGTTGGGACAGGAATTCTTATGGCTACACCTTC. Protein: CASSWDRNSYGYTF. The rearrangement joins TRBV6-5 to TRBJ1-2; 8 bases match TRBD1. This CDR3 has 14 residues. Trimming removed 4 bases from V and 5 bases from J; junction bases left unmatched: 6. In germline, CDR1 is MNHEY, CDR2 SVGAGI.

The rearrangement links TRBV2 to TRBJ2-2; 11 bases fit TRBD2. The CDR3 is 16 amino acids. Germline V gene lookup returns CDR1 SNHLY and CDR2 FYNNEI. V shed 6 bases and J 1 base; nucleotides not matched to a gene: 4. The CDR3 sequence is CASSLLAGVNTGELFF. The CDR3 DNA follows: TGTGCCAGCAGCTTACTAGCGGGGGTGAACACCGGGGAGCTGTTTTTT.

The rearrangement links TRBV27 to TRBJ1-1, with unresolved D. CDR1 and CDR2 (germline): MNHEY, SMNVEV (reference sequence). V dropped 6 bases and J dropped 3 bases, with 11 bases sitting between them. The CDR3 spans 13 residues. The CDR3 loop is CASRSQVDTEAFF. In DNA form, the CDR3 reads TGTGCCAGCAGGAGTCAGGTGGACACTGAAGCTTTCTTT.

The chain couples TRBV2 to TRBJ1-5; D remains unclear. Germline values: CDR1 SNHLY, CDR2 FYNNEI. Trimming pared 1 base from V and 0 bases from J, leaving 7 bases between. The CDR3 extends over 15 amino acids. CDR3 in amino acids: CASSEGRFSNQPQHF. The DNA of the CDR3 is TGTGCCAGCAGTGAAGGCAGATTTAGCAATCAGCCCCAGCATTTT.

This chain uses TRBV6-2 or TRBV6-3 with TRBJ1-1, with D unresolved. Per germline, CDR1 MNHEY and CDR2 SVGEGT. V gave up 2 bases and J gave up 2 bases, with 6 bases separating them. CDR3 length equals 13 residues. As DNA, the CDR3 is TGTGCCAGCAGTTACAACCCAAACACTGAAGCTTTCTTT. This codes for CASSYNPNTEAFF.

The CDR3 nucleotides are TGTGCTATGGGACTAGCGGGAGGGGAGACCCAGTACTTC. It codes for CAMGLAGGETQYF. This sequence joins TRBV7-2 and TRBJ2-5, with 16 nucleotides matching TRBD2. The germline CDR1 and CDR2 sequences are SGHTA and FQGNSA. The length of the CDR3 is 13 residues.

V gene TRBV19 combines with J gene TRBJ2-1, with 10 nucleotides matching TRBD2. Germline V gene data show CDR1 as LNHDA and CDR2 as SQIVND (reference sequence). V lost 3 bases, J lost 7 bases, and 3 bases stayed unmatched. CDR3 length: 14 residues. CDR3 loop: CASSISGRINEQFF. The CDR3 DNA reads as TGTGCCAGTAGTATTAGCGGGAGGATTAATGAGCAGTTCTTC.

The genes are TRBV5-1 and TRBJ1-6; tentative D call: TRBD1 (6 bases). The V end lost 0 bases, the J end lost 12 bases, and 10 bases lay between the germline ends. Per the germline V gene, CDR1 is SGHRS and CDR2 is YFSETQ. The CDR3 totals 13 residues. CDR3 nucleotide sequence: TGCGCCAGCAGCTTGGGACAGGAGGGACCCCTCCACTTT. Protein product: CASSLGQEGPLHF.

For the CDR3, the DNA is TGCGCCAGCGGGGTAGGGGCGGGAGAGACCCAGTACTTC. Translation gives CASGVGAGETQYF. This sequence joins TRBV5-1 and TRBJ2-5; tentatively, D is TRBD1 or TRBD2 (5 bases each). Trimming took 7 bases from V and 4 from J, leaving 14 bases between them. CDR1 is SGHRS and CDR2 is YFSETQ in the germline V gene. This CDR3 contains 13 residues. Full variable domain (outside the CDR3, taken from reference TRBV5-1 and TRBJ2-5): KAGVTQTPRYLIKTRGQQVTLSCSPISGHRSVSWYQQTPGQGLQFLFEYFSETQRNKGNFPGRFSGRQFSNSRSEMNVSTLELGDSALYLCASGVGAGETQYFGPGTRLLVL.

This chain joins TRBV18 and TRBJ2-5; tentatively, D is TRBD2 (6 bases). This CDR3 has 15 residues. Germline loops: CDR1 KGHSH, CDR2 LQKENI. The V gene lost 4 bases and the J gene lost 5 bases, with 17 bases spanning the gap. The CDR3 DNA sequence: TGTGCCAGCTCACTGGCGCCGGGAGCCGTGGAGACCCAGTACTTC. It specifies CASSLAPGAVETQYF.

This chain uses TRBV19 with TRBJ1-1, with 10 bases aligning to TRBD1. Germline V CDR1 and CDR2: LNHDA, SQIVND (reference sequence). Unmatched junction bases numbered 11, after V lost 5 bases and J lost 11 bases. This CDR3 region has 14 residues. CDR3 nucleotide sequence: TGTGCCAGTAGTCCAAGGACAGGGGGAGACAGGGCTTTCTTT. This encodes CASSPRTGGDRAFF. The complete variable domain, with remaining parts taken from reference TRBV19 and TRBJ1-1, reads DGGITQSPKYLFRKEGQNVTLSCEQNLNHDAMYWYRQDPGQGLRLIYYSQIVNDFQKGDIAEGYSVSREKKESFPLTVTSAQKNPTAFYLCASSPRTGGDRAFFGQGTRLTVV.

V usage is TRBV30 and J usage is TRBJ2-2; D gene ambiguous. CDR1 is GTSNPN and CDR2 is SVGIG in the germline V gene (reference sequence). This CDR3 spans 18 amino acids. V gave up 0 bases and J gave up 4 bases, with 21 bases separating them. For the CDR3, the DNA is TGTGCCTGGAGTGTAGGTTATGGGCGCGCGGCGGTCACCGGGGAGCTGTTTTTT. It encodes CAWSVGYGRAAVTGELFF.

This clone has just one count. In nucleotides, the CDR3 is TGTGCCAGCAGCTTAGAAGCCTCTGCGGGCAGGAGGGGGAGCACAGATACGCAGTATTTT. Its translation: CASSLEASAGRRGSTDTQYF. The chain joins TRBV11-2 to TRBJ2-3; perhaps D is TRBD1 or TRBD2 (6 bases each). The CDR3 sequence is 20 residues long. V lost 0 bases and J lost 0, with 22 bases in between. From germline, CDR1 is SGHAT and CDR2 FQNNGV.

The CDR3 DNA reads as TGTGCCAGCAGCTTAGGCACCGGGGGGGATGAGCAGTTCTTC. It codes for CASSLGTGGDEQFF. The rearrangement joins TRBV11-2 to TRBJ2-1, with 8 bases aligning to TRBD2. V was clipped by 1 base and J by 8 bases; unmatched bases: 4. Germline values: CDR1 SGHAT, CDR2 FQNNGV. The CDR3 is 14 amino acids.

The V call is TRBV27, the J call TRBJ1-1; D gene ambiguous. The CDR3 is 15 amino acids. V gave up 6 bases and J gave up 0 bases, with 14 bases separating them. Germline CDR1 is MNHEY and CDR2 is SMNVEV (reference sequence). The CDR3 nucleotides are TGTGCCAGCAGGGCTAAAGGGAACTTGAACACTGAAGCTTTCTTT. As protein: CASRAKGNLNTEAFF.

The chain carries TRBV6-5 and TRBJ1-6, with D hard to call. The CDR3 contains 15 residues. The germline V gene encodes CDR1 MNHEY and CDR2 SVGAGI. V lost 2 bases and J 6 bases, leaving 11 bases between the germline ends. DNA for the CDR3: TGTGCCAGCAGTTACGGGATTCCGGCTAATTCACCCCTCCACTTT. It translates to CASSYGIPANSPLHF.

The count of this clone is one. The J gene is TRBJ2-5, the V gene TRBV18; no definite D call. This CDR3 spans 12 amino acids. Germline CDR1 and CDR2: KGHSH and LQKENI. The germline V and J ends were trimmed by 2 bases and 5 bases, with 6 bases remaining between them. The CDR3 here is CASSPDLETQYF. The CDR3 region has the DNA TGTGCCAGCTCACCAGATTTGGAGACCCAGTACTTC.

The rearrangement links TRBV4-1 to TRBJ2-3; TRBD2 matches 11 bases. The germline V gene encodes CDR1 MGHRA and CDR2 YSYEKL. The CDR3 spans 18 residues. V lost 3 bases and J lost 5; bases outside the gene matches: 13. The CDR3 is CASSQLIGSGGAIDTQYF. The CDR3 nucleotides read TGCGCCAGCAGCCAGCTTATCGGTAGCGGGGGGGCAATAGATACGCAGTATTTT.

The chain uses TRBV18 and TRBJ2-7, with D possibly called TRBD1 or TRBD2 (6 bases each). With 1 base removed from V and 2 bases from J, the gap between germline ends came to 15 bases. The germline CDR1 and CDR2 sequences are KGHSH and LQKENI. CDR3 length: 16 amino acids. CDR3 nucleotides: TGTGCCAGCTCACCACGGAGGGTCAGGGACACCTACGAGCAGTACTTC. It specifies CASSPRRVRDTYEQYF.